This T cell receptor beta chain stems from a study of cytomegalovirus exposure and HLA in healthy donors (dated by TCRdb to about 2017). For the study in its entirety: In an earlier analysis of under 600 of the donors, about 260 Gb of sequence data and 100 million or so unique TCR beta sequences from 180 million or so T cells were reported. All discovery cohort repertoires had been generated using a single sequencing platform. Besides the first cohort of 550 to 750 subjects, a separate validation cohort made up of 95 to 150 different subjects was used. Among the approximately 400 genotyped donors, around 81% belonged to the genetic ancestry cluster associated with self-reported Caucasian donors. In a later analysis, previously published TCR beta repertoires from several hundred donors were re-analyzed and high-resolution HLA genotyping was added so that TCR occurrence patterns could be studied. Roughly five DR-DQ haplotypes were treated as single units for association and clustering because of strong linkage in the cohort. On average, 235,054 unique TCR beta nucleotide sequences were sequenced per donor among 350 to 400 genotyped donors of the cohort, with 15% to 20% of those sequences being non-productive. The study used immunosequencing to profile the T cell repertoires of approximately 640 subjects and linked those repertoires to cytomegalovirus serostatus. A later genetic analysis took genome-wide SNP genotypes for about 55% of the 666 donors and used that subset as a discovery cohort. In an earlier analysis of a few hundred of the donors, high-throughput TCR beta sequencing was used to judge whether each TCR beta V gene segment behaved as functional or pseudogenic. The study aimed to test whether cataloging public T cell receptors could reveal signatures of past pathogen exposure. An early release that covered some 640 HLA-typed donors contained approximately 300 gigabases of sequencing data and around 85 million unique TCR sequences. The study combined high-throughput TCR immunosequencing, statistical association of individual TCRs with disease status, and machine learning to predict cytomegalovirus infection status. The number of typed donors differed by locus: roughly 629-640 for A, B, C, DRB1 and DQB1; approximately 520 for DQA1; fewer than 610 for DPA1; and around 450 for DPB1. Rather than drawing on any new phenotypic data, the later analysis identified candidate immune exposures from TCR beta sequences and the way those sequences occurred across donors. HLA typing covered class I and class II loci at four-digit resolution. Donor age, sex, ethnicity and CMV serostatus were compiled together with the repertoire data.

Of note for this clone: The target of this receptor is not known. Per-base quality was not reported, and no clone a single base away is much larger than it.

V lost 6 bases and J lost 4 bases; the stretch between them is 21 bases long. The germline V gene sets CDR1 to SQVTM and CDR2 to ANQGSEA. The CDR3 spans 15 residues, from the cysteine through the phenylalanine. The entry retains the CDR3 DNA only, 45 bases that are in frame from base 1. Overall study outcomes, separate from this receptor: The 87-base-pair reads could not distinguish some IMGT-functional V segments, including TRBV6-2 and TRBV6-3, so those segments were excluded. Most TCR sequences were observed very rarely across donors, whereas some public TCRs were present in many individuals. Immune exposure information for the cohort was limited to CMV serostatus. In a later genetic analysis, a missense DCLRE1C variant was associated with V-gene and J-gene trimming of TCR beta chains, and the association was replicated in an independent cohort. Assigning TCR associations to individual alleles was difficult when HLA alleles, especially DR and DQ, strongly co-occurred. The classifier was reported to diagnose cytomegalovirus status with high specificity and sensitivity in both the original and validation cohorts. Correlated functional status among segregating V segments might be attributable to linkage disequilibrium, but an unknown experimental factor could not be ruled out. The earlier analysis of some 540 of the donors excluded fewer than 20 rarely observed V segments, including chromosome 9 orphons, because counts were too low. In a later analysis, HLA-associated TCR beta chains showed more clonal expansion and lower generation probabilities than non-associated chains that were equally common. In a later analysis, most CMV-associated TCR beta chains were found to appear HLA-restricted, with HLA associations seemingly driven largely by CMV exposure. Sequencing depth was assumed to be roughly uniform across donors in the presence/absence analyses, though that assumption may not hold. A later analysis associated approximately 17,000 TCR beta sequences with specific HLA alleles at a false discovery rate of 0.05. Only TCR beta chains were sequenced in this cohort, and the absence of alpha or paired-chain data limited detectable features. The authors suggested that the approach could potentially be extended to other disease states and immunological phenotypes. A further reported finding was that TCR beta sequences accurately predicted the HLA-A and HLA-B alleles for most subjects in the first cohort. A cluster of highly shared sequence variants was judged likely to be a technical artifact of the sequencing pipeline. A later analysis reported that several top co-occurrence clusters appeared linked to parvovirus B19, influenza, CMV and Epstein-Barr virus. In a later genetic analysis, fewer N-insertions in productive TCRs were reported among donors in an Asian-associated ancestry cluster than the roughly 700-donor mean. The study listed approximately 160 TCR beta chains as associated with cytomegalovirus. In vitro tests confirmed that a few of the cytomegalovirus-associated TCR beta chains recognize cytomegalovirus antigens. In an earlier analysis of about 540 of the donors, most TCR beta V segments were observed in productive rearrangements about 87% or about 30% of the time, broadly matching IMGT annotations. According to a later analysis, TCR association rates differed among HLA loci, with DRB1 alleles showing the most associated TCRs and HLA-C alleles showing the fewest. Because HLA typing was missing for some donors at each locus, association tests included only the typed subset.

The cohort comprised around 690 healthy bone marrow donors. Cohort members were all nominally healthy when sampled, although unrecorded immune exposures were likely present. The donor was CMV seronegative and belonged to the group of 350 to 400 seronegative cohort members. A peripheral blood sample was collected from each donor, and TCR beta sequencing was performed on peripheral blood mononuclear cells. Genomic DNA extraction from the blood cell samples was performed with the Qiagen DNeasy Blood Extraction Kit. Libraries came from the immunoSEQ multiplex PCR assay. For the multiplex PCR, a mixture combining 60 forward primers for TCR Vbeta segments and 13 reverse primers for TCR Jbeta segments was used. Amplification of the CDR3 region of rearranged TCR beta genes was performed with a multiplex PCR assay on genomic DNA. The amplified TCR beta libraries were sequenced on the Illumina HiSeq System as 87-base-pair reads. The original pipeline was this. A later analysis tallied about 77 million unique TCR beta chains across the 610 or so repertoires, and about 10 million of those chains were shared by two or more donors. Raw reads were error-corrected and collapsed into unique sequences by a nearest-neighbor algorithm in which closely related sequences were merged to remove PCR and sequencing errors. V, D and J gene segments were assigned by aligning CDR3 sequences to IMGT reference sequences. For a sequence to be retained, a match of at least six nucleotides was required to both a V gene segment and a J gene segment. Rearrangements were classified as productive when the CDR3 lacked stop codons and remained in frame with V and J, and all other rearrangements were classified as non-productive. CDR3 was defined according to IMGT convention as the region running from the second conserved V-encoded cysteine to the conserved J-encoded phenylalanine. The earlier analysis of approximately 590 of the donors excluded any sequence lacking an unambiguous match to a single V gene segment. An earlier analysis of a few hundred of the donors classified V segments as functional when productive rearrangements were above 56.7% and as segregating when the standard deviation between donors was above 5%. A statistical classification framework was developed to diagnose cytomegalovirus status using the catalog of TCR beta chain sequences. V and J gene assignment, in a later analysis, came from comparing TCR nucleotide sequences with IMGT/GENE-DB human TR gene sequences. In a later analysis, CDR3 sequences and most-parsimonious VDJ recombination scenarios were assigned using the TCRdist pipeline. In a later analysis, each TCR beta chain was defined by its CDR3 amino acid sequence together with its V-gene family, and reads without a unique V-gene family were excluded. As a way to deal with suspected cross-contamination and a sequencing artifact, a later analysis dropped 500 to 700 nucleotide sequences that were highly shared and had low generation probability. In a later analysis, a clonal expansion index was calculated for each public chain from normalized within-repertoire ranks of inferred template counts. A later analysis computed generation probabilities with a VDJ recombination model fitted to out-of-frame rearrangements, and checked the results against IGoR. In a later analysis, hypergeometric tests were used to score TCR-TCR, TCR-HLA and TCR-CMV co-occurrence, with a repertoire-size bias correction applied to TCR pairs. In a later analysis, false discovery rates were estimated by permuting HLA or CMV assignments 20 times. In a later analysis, co-occurring TCRs were grouped using DBSCAN, and TCRdist sequence similarity was added for clustering within HLA-allele-positive subsets. Repertoires with fewer than 30,000 or more than 120,000 public chains were left out of co-occurrence clustering, as were five repertoires with anomalous nucleotide sharing. As stored in TCRdb, this immuneACCESS dataset retains in-frame rearrangements with V and J assigned. A fraction of the clones does not appear; measured against another copy, unresolved V genes explain less than half of the discrepancy, and the remainder lacks a known reason. Clonal size and the V and J genes are those of that table, whereas D and trimming came from the DNA. Recorded for this sample are around 100,000 clones; about 88% of them occurred a single time. The top ten clonotypes cover approximately 2.1% of the sample.

The sequenced sample was PBMCs. The chain joins TRBV29-1 to TRBJ1-2; TRBD1 might be the D gene, on 6 matching bases. This receptor was taken from a man between 18 and 29 years old in good health and CMV-seronegative. The CDR3 protein is CSVALRAGEVYGYTF. At the DNA level, the sequence is TGCAGCGTCGCGCTTCGGGCAGGGGAAGTCTATGGCTACACCTTC.